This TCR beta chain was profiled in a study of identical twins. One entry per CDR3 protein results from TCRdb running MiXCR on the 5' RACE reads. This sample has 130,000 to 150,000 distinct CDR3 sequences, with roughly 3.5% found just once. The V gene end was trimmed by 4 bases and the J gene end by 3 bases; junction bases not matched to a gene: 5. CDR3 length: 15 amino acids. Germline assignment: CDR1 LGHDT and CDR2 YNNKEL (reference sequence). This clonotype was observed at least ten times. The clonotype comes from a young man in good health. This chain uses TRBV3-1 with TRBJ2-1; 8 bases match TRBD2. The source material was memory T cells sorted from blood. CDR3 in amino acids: CASSLTSADYNEQFF. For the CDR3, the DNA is TGTGCCAGCAGCCTGACTAGCGCCGACTACAATGAGCAGTTCTTC.